This T cell receptor (beta chain) originates from a study of shared clonotypes between healthy human individuals. The table came from immunoSEQ multiplex PCR; TCRdb's copy has only in-frame clones and leaves some out. The table has approximately 940,000 clones, 70% to 85% seen once. Study results and caveats: Naive subsets, compared against memory subsets, generally had larger estimated richness values. A handful of donors showed sharing of approximately 5% of naive CD4 clonotypes.

Every one of the donors was a Caucasian adult that lived in Nashville, Tennessee. This clone was counted only a few times. Its antigen is unknown. V was shortened by 3 bases and J by 4 bases, with 10 bases between the two germline ends. CDR1 MDHEN and CDR2 SYDVKM come from the germline V gene. CDR3 length: 13 residues. Material for sequencing was memory CD4+ T cells sorted from blood. Subset here: CD45RA-negative fraction. The clonotype was recovered from a man in his late teens or twenties in good health. The chain employs TRBV28 and TRBJ2-7; no firm D call. CDR3: CASSFGTRYEQYF. CDR3 DNA: TGTGCCAGCAGTTTCGGTACCAGATACGAGCAGTACTTC. Full variable domain (missing parts from reference TRBV28 and TRBJ2-7): DVKVTQSSRYLVKRTGEKVFLECVQDMDHENMFWYRQDPGLGLRLIYFSYDVKMKEKGDIPEGYSVSREKKERFSLILESASTNQTSMYLCASSFGTRYEQYFGPGTRLTVT.